Listed below are T cell receptor beta chains from one sample, sequenced in a study of CD8+ T cells in alopecia areata. Data came from immunoSEQ multiplex PCR; TCRdb stores just in-frame clones and leaves some out. The sample lists some 110,000 clones, roughly 50% occurring once. The specimen was CD8+ T cells sorted from blood, collected at week 24, from a patient treated with tofacitinib. Receptor source: a human donor with alopecia areata. The CDR3 runs from the conserved cysteine through the conserved F or W. A D gene is named only where the DNA matches it firmly. Expanded clones are given a class, and other clones once, few, many or no size at all.

TRBD2,TRBJ2-7,TRBV6-1,-,CASTSGGYEQYF,TGTGCCAGCACCTCGGGAGGCTACGAGCAGTACTTC
-,TRBJ2-7,TRBV7-8,-,CASSRLSSDSYEQYF,TGTGCCAGCAGCCGATTGTCTAGCGACTCCTACGAGCAGTACTTC
-,TRBJ1-2,TRBV7-9,-,CATLPWAVYGYTF,TGTGCCACACTTCCATGGGCAGTCTATGGCTACACCTTC
-,TRBJ2-3,TRBV7-9,-,CASSLGGRGAQYF,TGTGCCAGCAGCTTAGGTGGAAGGGGAGCGCAGTATTTT
TRBD1,TRBJ2-2,TRBV19,medium-sized,CASSATGGWTGELFF,TGTGCCAGTAGTGCTACAGGGGGATGGACCGGGGAGCTGTTTTTT
-,TRBJ2-7,TRBV30,-,CAWSVGGSYEQYF,TGTGCCTGGAGTGTCGGCGGCTCCTACGAGCAGTACTTC
-,TRBJ1-1,TRBV19,-,CASSAVPDGLNTEAFF,TGTGCCAGTAGTGCCGTCCCGGACGGACTGAACACTGAAGCTTTCTTT
TRBD2,TRBJ2-7,TRBV5-6,few,CASSPEGTSGEPLEQYF,TGTGCCAGCAGTCCAGAGGGGACTAGCGGGGAACCCCTCGAGCAGTACTTC
-,TRBJ2-7,TRBV7-7,-,CGGAAVAHEQYF,TGTGGGGGCGCGGCAGTGGCCCACGAGCAGTACTTC
TRBD1,TRBJ1-5,TRBV10-3,-,CAIGQGDQPQHF,TGTGCCATCGGACAGGGGGATCAGCCCCAGCATTTT
TRBD1,TRBJ1-6,TRBV5-1,few,CASSLRGQGSLSYNSPLHF,TGCGCCAGCAGCTTGAGGGGACAGGGTTCATTATCCTATAATTCACCCCTCCACTTT
-,TRBJ1-2,TRBV25-1,few,CASSDPGTNYGYTF,TGTGCCAGCAGTGACCCCGGGACGAACTATGGCTACACCTTC